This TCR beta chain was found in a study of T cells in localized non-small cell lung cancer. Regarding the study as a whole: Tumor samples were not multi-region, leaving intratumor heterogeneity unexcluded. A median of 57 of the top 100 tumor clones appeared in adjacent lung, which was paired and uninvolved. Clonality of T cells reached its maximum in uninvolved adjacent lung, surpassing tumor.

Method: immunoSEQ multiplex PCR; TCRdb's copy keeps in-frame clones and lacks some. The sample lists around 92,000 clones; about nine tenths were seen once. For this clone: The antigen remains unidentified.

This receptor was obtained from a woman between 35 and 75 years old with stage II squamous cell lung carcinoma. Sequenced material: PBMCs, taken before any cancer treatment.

CDR3 nucleotide sequence: TGCGCCAGCAGCATGACAGGGTCAAACACTGAAGCTTTCTTT. It translates to CASSMTGSNTEAFF. This chain joins TRBV5-1 and TRBJ1-1; 7 nucleotides line up with TRBD1. Per the germline V gene, CDR1 is SGHRS and CDR2 is YFSETQ. V was clipped by 4 bases and J by 2 bases; unmatched bases: 5. The CDR3 loop spans 14 amino acids. The variable domain in full, with the rest retrieved from reference TRBV5-1 and TRBJ1-1, is KAGVTQTPRYLIKTRGQQVTLSCSPISGHRSVSWYQQTPGQGLQFLFEYFSETQRNKGNFPGRFSGRQFSNSRSEMNVSTLELGDSALYLCASSMTGSNTEAFFGQGTRLTVV.